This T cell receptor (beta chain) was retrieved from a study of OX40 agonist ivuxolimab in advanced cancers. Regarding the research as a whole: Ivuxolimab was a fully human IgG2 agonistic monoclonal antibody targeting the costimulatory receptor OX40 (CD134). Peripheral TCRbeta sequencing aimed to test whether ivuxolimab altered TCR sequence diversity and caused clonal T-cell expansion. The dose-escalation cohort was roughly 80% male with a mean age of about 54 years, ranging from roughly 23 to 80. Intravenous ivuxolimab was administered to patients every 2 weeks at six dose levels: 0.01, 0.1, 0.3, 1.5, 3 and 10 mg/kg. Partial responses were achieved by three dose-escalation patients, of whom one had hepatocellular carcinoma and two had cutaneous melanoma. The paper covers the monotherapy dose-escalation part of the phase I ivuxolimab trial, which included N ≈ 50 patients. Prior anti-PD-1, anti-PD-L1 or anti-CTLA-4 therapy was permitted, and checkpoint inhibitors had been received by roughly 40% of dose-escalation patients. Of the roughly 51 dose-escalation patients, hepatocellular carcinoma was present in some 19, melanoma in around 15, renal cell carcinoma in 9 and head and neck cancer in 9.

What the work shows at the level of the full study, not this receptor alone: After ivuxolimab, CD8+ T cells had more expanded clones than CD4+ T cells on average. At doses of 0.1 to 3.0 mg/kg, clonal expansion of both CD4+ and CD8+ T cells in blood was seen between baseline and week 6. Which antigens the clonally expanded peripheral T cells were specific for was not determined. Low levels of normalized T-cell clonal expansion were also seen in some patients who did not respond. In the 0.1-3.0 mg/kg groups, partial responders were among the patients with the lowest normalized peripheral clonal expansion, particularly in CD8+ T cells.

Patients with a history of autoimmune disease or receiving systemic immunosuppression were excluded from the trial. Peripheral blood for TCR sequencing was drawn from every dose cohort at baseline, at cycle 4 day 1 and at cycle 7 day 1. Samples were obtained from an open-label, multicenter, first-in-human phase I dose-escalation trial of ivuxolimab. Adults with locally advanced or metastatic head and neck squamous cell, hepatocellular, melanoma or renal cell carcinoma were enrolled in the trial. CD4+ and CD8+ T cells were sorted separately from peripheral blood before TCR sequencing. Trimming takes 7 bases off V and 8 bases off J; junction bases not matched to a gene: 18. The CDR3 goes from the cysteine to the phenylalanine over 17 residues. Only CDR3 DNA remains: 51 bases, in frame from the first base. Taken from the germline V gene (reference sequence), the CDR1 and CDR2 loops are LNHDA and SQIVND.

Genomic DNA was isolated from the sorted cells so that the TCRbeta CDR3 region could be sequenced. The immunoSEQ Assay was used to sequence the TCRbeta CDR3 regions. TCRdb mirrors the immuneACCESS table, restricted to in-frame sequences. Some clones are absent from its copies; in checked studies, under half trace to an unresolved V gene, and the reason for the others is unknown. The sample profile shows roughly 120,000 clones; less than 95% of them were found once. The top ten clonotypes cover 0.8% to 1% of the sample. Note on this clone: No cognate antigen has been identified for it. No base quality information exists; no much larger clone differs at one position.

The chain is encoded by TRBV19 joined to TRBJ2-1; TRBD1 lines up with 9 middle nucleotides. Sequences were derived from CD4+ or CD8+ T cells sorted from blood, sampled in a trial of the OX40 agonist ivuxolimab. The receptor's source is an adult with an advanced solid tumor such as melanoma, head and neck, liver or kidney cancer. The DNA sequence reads TGTGCCAGTACTATCTCCGTAACAGGGGGCGTAATCGATGAGCAGTTCTTC. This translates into CASTISVTGGVIDEQFF.